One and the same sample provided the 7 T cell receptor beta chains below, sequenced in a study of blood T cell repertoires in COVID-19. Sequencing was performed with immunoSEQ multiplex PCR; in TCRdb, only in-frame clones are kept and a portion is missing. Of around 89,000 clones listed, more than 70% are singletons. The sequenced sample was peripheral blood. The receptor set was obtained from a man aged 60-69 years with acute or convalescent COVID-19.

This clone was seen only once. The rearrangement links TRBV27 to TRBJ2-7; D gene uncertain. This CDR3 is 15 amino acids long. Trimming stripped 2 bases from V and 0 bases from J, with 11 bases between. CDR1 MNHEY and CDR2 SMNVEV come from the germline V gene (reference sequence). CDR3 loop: CASSLISDSSYEQYF. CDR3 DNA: TGTGCCAGCAGTTTAATCAGTGATTCCTCCTACGAGCAGTACTTC.

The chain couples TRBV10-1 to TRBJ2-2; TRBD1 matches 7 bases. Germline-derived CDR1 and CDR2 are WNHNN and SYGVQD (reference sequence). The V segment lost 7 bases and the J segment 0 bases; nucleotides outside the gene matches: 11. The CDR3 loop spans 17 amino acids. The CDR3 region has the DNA TGCGCCAGCAACGACACAGGGGTTCGGACGAACACCGGGGAGCTGTTTTTT. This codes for CASNDTGVRTNTGELFF.

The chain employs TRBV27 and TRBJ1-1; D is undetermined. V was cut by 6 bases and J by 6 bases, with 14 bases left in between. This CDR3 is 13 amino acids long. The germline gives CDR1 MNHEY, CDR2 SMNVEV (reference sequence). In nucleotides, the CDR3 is TGTGCCAGCAGCCCCCGAAGAACGGCTGAAGCTTTCTTT. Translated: CASSPRRTAEAFF.

The CDR3 region is CATSYRDQVSGANVLTF. CDR3 DNA: TGTGCCACCTCTTACAGGGACCAAGTCTCTGGGGCCAACGTCCTGACTTTC. J is TRBJ2-6 and V is TRBV24-1; D possibly corresponds to TRBD1 (6 bases). Germline CDR1 reads KGHDR; CDR2 reads SFDVKD. Between the trimmed V and J ends, which lost 9 bases and 0 bases, there was a span of 17 bases. The CDR3 is made up of 17 amino acids.

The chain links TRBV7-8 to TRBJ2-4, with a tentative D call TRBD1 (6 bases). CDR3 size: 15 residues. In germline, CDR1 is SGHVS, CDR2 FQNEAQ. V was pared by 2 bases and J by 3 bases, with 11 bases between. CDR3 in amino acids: CASSLPGVGKNIQYF. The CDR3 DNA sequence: TGTGCCAGCAGCTTACCAGGGGTTGGCAAAAACATTCAGTACTTC.

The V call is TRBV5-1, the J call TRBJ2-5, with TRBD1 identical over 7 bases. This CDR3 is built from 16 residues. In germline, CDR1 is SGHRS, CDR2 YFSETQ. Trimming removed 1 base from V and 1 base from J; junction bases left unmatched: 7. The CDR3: CASSLNPGTAQETQYF. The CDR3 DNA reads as TGCGCCAGCAGCTTGAACCCTGGGACAGCCCAAGAGACCCAGTACTTC.

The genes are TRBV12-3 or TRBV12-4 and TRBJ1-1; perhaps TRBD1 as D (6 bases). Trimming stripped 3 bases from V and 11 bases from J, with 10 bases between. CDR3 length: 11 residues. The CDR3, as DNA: TGTGCCAGCAGTTTGGAGGGGGGGGCTTTCTTT. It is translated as CASSLEGGAFF.